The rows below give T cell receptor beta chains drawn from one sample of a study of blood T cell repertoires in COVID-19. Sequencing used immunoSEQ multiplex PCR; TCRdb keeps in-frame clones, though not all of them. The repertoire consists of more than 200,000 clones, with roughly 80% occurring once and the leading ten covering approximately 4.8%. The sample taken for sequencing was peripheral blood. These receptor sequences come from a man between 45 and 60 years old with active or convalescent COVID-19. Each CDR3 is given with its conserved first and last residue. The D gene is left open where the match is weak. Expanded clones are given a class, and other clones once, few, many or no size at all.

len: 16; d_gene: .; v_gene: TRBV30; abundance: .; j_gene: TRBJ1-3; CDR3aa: CAWRVPVFGVGNTIYF; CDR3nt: TGTGCCTGGAGAGTACCCGTCTTCGGAGTTGGAAACACCATATATTTT
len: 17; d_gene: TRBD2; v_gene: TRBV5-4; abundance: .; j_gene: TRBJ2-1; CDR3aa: CASSKEIRTSYPNEQFF; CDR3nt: TGTGCCAGCAGCAAGGAAATACGGACTAGCTACCCCAATGAGCAGTTCTTC
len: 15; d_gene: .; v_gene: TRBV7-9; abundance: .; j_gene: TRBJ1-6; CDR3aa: CASSAFGRAHSPLHF; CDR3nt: TGTGCCAGCAGCGCCTTCGGGAGGGCACATTCACCCCTCCACTTT
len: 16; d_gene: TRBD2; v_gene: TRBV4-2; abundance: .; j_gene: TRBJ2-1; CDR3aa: CASSQGLAGGRGEQFF; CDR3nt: TGTGCCAGCAGCCAAGGACTAGCGGGGGGCCGGGGAGAGCAGTTCTTC
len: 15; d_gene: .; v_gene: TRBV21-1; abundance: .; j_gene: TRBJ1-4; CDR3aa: CASSGQDRGGEKLFF; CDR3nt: TGTGCCAGCAGCGGCCAGGACAGGGGGGGTGAAAAACTGTTTTTT
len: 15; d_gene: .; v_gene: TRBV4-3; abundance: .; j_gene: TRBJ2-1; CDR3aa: CASSQLGGAYNEQFF; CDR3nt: TGCGCCAGCAGCCAACTTGGGGGGGCTTACAATGAGCAGTTCTTC
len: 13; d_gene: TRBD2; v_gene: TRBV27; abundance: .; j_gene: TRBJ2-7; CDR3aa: CASSPGTSGEQYF; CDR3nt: TGTGCCAGCAGTCCAGGGACTAGCGGCGAGCAGTACTTC
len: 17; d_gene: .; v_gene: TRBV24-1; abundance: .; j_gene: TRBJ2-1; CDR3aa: CATSDLRKSGSYNEQFF; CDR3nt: TGTGCCACCAGTGATTTGCGAAAGTCAGGGTCCTACAATGAGCAGTTCTTC
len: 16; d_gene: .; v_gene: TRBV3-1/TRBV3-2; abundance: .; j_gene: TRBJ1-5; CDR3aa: CASSQGAVGWDQPQHF; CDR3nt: TGTGCCAGCAGCCAGGGGGCAGTGGGCTGGGACCAGCCCCAGCATTTT
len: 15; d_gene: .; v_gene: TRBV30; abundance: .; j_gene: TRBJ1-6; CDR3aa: CAWSSHTSHNSPLHF; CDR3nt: TGTGCCTGGAGTTCCCATACGAGCCATAATTCACCCCTCCACTTT
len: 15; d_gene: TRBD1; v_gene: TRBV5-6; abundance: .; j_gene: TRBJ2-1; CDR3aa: CASSFGQGAWDEQFF; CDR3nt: TGTGCCAGCAGCTTTGGACAGGGGGCGTGGGATGAGCAGTTCTTC
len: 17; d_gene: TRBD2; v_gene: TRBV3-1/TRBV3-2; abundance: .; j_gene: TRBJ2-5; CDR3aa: CASSQGPSGGYQETQYF; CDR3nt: TGTGCCAGCAGCCAAGGACCTAGCGGGGGGTACCAAGAGACCCAGTACTTC
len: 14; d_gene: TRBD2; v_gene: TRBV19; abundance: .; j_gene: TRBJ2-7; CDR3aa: CASSFSGRKYEQYF; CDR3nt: TGTGCCAGTAGTTTCTCCGGGAGGAAGTACGAGCAGTACTTC
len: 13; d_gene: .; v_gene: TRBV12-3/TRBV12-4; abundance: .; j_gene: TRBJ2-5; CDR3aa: CASSKEVRETQYF; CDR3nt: TGTGCCAGCAGCAAGGAGGTACGGGAGACCCAGTACTTC
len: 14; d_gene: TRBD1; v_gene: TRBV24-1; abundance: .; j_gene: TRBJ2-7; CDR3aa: CATSRGQGAYEQYF; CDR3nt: TGTGCCACCAGTCGAGGACAGGGGGCATACGAGCAGTACTTC
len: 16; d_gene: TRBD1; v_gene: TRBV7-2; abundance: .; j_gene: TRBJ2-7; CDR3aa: CASSFNRDRGFYEQYF; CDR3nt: TGTGCCAGCAGCTTCAACCGGGACAGGGGGTTTTACGAGCAGTACTTC
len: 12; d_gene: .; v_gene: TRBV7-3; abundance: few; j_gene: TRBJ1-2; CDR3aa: CASSLPGRGYTF; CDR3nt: TGTGCCAGCAGCTTACCCGGGAGGGGCTACACCTTC
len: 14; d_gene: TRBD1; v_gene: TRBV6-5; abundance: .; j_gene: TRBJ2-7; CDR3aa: CASSPLDRVDEQYF; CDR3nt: TGTGCCAGCAGTCCCTTGGACAGGGTAGACGAGCAGTACTTC
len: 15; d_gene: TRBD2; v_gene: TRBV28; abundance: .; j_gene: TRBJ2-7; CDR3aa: CASSFNSRGDREQYF; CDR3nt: TGTGCCAGCAGTTTTAATTCGCGGGGGGACCGCGAGCAGTACTTC
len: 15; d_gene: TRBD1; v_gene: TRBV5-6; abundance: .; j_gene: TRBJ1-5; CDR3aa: CASSLGQGNHQPQHF; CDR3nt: TGTGCCAGCAGCTTGGGACAGGGTAATCATCAGCCCCAGCATTTT